These T cell receptor beta chains were read from a single sample in a study of blood T cell repertoires in COVID-19. Generated by immunoSEQ multiplex PCR, the TCRdb table keeps only in-frame clones and is missing some. The repertoire has more than 300,000 clones, over 70% of them found once; the top ten carry 1% to 1.5%. The source material was peripheral blood. Receptor source: a woman aged 45-65 years with acute or convalescent COVID-19. Each CDR3 is given with its conserved first and last residue. The D gene is left open where the match is weak. Clone size is not always given. Where it is, it says once, few, many or a class for expanded clones.

clone_size	v_call	d_call	j_call	cdr3_nt	cdr3_aa
.	TRBV18	TRBD1	TRBJ1-1	TGTGCCAGCTCACCGACAGGGGACACTGAAGCTTTCTTT	CASSPTGDTEAFF
.	TRBV7-9	.	TRBJ2-7	TGTGCCAGCAGCTTAGCCACATACCTCTCCTACGAGCAGTACTTC	CASSLATYLSYEQYF
.	TRBV9	TRBD1	TRBJ1-1	TGTGCCAGCAGTTCTACCTTGACAGGGTCGGATGAAGCTTTCTTT	CASSSTLTGSDEAFF
.	TRBV24-1	.	TRBJ2-1	TGTGCCACCTCCGGGGCGGGGGCCGCTTCGCCCCAGTTCTTC	CATSGAGAASPQFF
.	TRBV2	TRBD1	TRBJ2-2	TGTGCCAGCAGGCAGGGGGCGCAGGGGACCGGGGAGCTGTTTTTT	CASRQGAQGTGELFF
.	TRBV9	.	TRBJ2-1	TGTGCCAGCAGCGTAGACTCTCCATATGATGAGCAGTTCTTC	CASSVDSPYDEQFF
few	TRBV18	.	TRBJ1-2	TGTGCCAGCTCACCCTCCGGCCCAGGGATCCCCTATGGCTACACCTTC	CASSPSGPGIPYGYTF
.	TRBV7-6	.	TRBJ1-1	TGTGCCAGCAGCTTAGAACAGCCTCTCATGAACACTGAAGCTTTCTTT	CASSLEQPLMNTEAFF
.	TRBV18	TRBD1	TRBJ1-6	TGTGCCAGCTCAAAATCCGAGGGGGCATCCAATTCACCCCTCCACTTT	CASSKSEGASNSPLHF
.	TRBV5-1	TRBD1	TRBJ1-2	TGCGCCAGCAGCTTGGGGTGGACAGGGAACTATGGCTACACCTTC	CASSLGWTGNYGYTF
.	TRBV30	.	TRBJ1-1	TGTGCCTGGAGTGCCGGGGCGGGGGGCACTGAAGCTTTCTTT	CAWSAGAGGTEAFF
.	TRBV6-4	.	TRBJ1-1	TGTGCCAGCAGTGACCAATCCCAAGCTTTCTTT	CASSDQSQAFF
.	TRBV7-8	TRBD2	TRBJ2-5	TGTGCCAGCAGCCGAGGGACTAGCGGGAAAGAGACCCAGTACTTC	CASSRGTSGKETQYF
.	TRBV6-5	.	TRBJ1-6	TGTGCCAGCTCAACCGAGGGTGGATATTCACCCCTCCACTTT	CASSTEGGYSPLHF
once	TRBV2	.	TRBJ1-1	TGTGCCAGCAGTGCAGTCACGGGGACTGAAGCTTTCTTT	CASSAVTGTEAFF
.	TRBV14	.	TRBJ1-1	TGTGCCAGCAGCCAATGGGGCCGGGGGACGAACACTGAAGCTTTCTTT	CASSQWGRGTNTEAFF
.	TRBV14	.	TRBJ1-1	TGTGCCAGCAGCCAAGATCAGGGGCGCACTGAAGCTTTCTTT	CASSQDQGRTEAFF
.	TRBV2	TRBD1	TRBJ1-5	TGTGCCAGCAGTGCAGGGGGAGGAAGCAATCAGCCCCAGCATTTT	CASSAGGGSNQPQHF
.	TRBV7-2	.	TRBJ1-1	TGTGCCAGCAGCTCAGGGGCAAACACTGAAGCTTTCTTT	CASSSGANTEAFF
.	TRBV7-6	TRBD1	TRBJ2-7	TGTGCCAGCAGCTTAACCCGATTAGGGACAGGGACCTACGAGCAGTACTTC	CASSLTRLGTGTYEQYF
.	TRBV7-9	.	TRBJ1-2	TGTGCCAGCAGCTTAGGACAGGTTCAGGGCTACACCTTC	CASSLGQVQGYTF
.	TRBV6-2/TRBV6-3	.	TRBJ2-3	TGTGCCAGCAGTTACTCGACTCCTCGAGATACGCAGTATTTT	CASSYSTPRDTQYF
.	TRBV29-1	.	TRBJ1-2	TGCAGCGTTGAAGCTCAGGATAGGTATGGCTACACCTTC	CSVEAQDRYGYTF
.	TRBV3-1/TRBV3-2	TRBD1	TRBJ2-4	TGTGCCAGCAGCCAAGGTCTGGGGACAGTCTTAGCCAAAAACATTCAGTACTTC	CASSQGLGTVLAKNIQYF
.	TRBV12-5	.	TRBJ2-1	TGTGCTAGTGGTTCATGGGAGACAGGAAACAATGAGCAGTTCTTC	CASGSWETGNNEQFF
.	TRBV19	.	TRBJ2-2	TGTGCCAGTAGTCTCCGCCCCACAGGGTGGGGGACCGGGGAGCTGTTTTTT	CASSLRPTGWGTGELFF
.	TRBV2	TRBD2	TRBJ2-3	TGTGCCAGCAGAACCGGGACTAGCGGGACAGATACGCAGTATTTT	CASRTGTSGTDTQYF